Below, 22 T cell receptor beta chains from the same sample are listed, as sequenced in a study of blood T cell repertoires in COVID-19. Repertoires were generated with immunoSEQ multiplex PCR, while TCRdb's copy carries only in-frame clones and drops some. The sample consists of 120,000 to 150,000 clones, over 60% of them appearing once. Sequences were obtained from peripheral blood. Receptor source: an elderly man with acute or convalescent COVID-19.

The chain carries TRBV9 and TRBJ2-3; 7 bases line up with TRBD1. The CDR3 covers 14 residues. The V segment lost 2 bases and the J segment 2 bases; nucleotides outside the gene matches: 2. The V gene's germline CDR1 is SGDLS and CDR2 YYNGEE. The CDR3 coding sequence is TGTGCCAGCAGCGTGGGACAGCTCACAGATACGCAGTATTTT. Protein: CASSVGQLTDTQYF. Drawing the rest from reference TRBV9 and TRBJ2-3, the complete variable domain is DSGVTQTPKHLITATGQRVTLRCSPRSGDLSVYWYQQSLDQGLQFLIQYYNGEERAKGNILERFSAQQFPDLHSELNLSSLELGDSALYFCASSVGQLTDTQYFGPGTRLTVL.

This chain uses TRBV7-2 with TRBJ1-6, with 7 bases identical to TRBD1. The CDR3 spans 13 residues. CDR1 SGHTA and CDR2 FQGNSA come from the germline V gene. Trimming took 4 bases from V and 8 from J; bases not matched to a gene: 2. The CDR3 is CASSSGQYSPLHF. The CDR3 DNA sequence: TGTGCCAGCAGCTCGGGACAGTATTCACCCCTCCACTTT.

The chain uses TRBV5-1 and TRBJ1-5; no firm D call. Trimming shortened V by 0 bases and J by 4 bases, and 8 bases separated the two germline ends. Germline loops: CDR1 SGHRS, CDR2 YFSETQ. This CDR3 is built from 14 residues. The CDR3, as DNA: TGCGCCAGCAGCTTGGACAGCCGAAATCAGCCCCAGCATTTT. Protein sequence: CASSLDSRNQPQHF. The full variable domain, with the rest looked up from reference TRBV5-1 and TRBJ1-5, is KAGVTQTPRYLIKTRGQQVTLSCSPISGHRSVSWYQQTPGQGLQFLFEYFSETQRNKGNFPGRFSGRQFSNSRSEMNVSTLELGDSALYLCASSLDSRNQPQHFGDGTRLSIL.

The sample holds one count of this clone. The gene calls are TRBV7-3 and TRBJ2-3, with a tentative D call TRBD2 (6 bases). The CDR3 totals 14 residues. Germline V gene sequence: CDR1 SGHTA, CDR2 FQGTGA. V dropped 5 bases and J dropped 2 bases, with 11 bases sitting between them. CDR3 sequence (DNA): TGTGCCAGCAGCCTCGGGACTTACACAGATACGCAGTATTTT. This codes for CASSLGTYTDTQYF.

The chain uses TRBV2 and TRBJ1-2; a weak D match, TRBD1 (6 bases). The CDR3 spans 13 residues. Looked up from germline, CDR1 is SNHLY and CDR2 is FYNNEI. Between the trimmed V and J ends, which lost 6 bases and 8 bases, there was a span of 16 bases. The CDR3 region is CASRSPGAVGYTF. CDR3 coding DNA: TGTGCCAGCAGATCCCCAGGGGCGGTAGGCTACACCTTC.

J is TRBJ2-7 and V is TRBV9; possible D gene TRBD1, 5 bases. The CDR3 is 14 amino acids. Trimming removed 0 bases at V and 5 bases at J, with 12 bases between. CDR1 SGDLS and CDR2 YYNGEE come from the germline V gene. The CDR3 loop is CASSVDRTRDEQYF. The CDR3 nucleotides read TGTGCCAGCAGCGTAGATAGGACACGCGACGAGCAGTACTTC.

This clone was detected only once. The CDR3 loop reads CASSPGTGGVLSYQETQYF. As DNA, the CDR3 is TGTGCCAGCAGTCCTGGGACTGGCGGGGTCCTTTCGTACCAAGAGACCCAGTACTTC. This sequence joins TRBV28 and TRBJ2-5; possible D gene TRBD2, 6 bases. CDR3 size: 19 residues. Germline V lookup: CDR1 MDHEN, CDR2 SYDVKM. V was cut by 5 bases and J by 0 bases, with 25 bases left in between.

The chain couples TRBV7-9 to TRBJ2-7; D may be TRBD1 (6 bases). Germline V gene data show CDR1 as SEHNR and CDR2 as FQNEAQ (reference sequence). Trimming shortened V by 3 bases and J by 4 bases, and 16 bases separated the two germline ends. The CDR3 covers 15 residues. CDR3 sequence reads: CASSLGGQWIYEQYF. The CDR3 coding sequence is TGTGCCAGCAGCTTGGGTGGACAGTGGATATACGAGCAGTACTTC.

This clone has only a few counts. The CDR3 is CASSQGSSRYEQYF. In DNA form, the CDR3 reads TGTGCCAGCAGCCAAGGAAGTAGCCGGTACGAGCAGTACTTC. J is TRBJ2-7 and V is TRBV4-2; D is uncertain. Trimming left V 1 base short and J 4 bases short, with 11 bases between. This CDR3 is built from 14 residues. Per germline, CDR1 LGHNA and CDR2 YNFKEQ.

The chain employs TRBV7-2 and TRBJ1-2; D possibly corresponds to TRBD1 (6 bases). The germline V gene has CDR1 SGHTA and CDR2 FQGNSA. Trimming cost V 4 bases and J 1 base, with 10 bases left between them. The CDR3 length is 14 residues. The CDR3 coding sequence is TGTGCCAGCAGCTCCAGGACAGATAACTATGGCTACACCTTC. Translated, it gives CASSSRTDNYGYTF.

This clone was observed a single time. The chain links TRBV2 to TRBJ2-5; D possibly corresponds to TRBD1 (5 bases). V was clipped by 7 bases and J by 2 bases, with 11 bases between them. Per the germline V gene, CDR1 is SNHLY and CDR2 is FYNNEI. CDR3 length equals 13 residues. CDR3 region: CASIRGQQETQYF. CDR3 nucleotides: TGTGCCAGCATAAGGGGTCAACAAGAGACCCAGTACTTC. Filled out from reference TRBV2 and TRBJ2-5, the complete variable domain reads EPEVTQTPSHQVTQMGQEVILRCVPISNHLYFYWYRQILGQKVEFLVSFYNNEISEKSEIFDDQFSVERPDGSNFTLKIRSTKLEDSAMYFCASIRGQQETQYFGPGTRLLVL.

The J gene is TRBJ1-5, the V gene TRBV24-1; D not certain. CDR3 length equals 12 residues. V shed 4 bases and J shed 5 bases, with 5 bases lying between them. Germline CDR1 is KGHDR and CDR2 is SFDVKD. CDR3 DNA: TGTGCCACCAGTGAGTCCGATCAGCCCCAGCATTTT. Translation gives CATSESDQPQHF.

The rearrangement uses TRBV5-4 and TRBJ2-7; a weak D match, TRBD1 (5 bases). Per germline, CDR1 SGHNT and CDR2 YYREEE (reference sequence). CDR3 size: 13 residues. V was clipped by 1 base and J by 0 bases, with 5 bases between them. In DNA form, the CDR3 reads TGTGCCAGCAGCTTGCAGGGCTCCTACGAGCAGTACTTC. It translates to CASSLQGSYEQYF.

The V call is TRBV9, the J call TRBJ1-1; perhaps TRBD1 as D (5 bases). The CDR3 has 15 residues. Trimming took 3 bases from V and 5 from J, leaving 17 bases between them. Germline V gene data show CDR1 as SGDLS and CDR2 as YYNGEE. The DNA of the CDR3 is TGTGCCAGCAGCGCCCACGGGGGAATAAGGACTGAAGCTTTCTTT. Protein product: CASSAHGGIRTEAFF.

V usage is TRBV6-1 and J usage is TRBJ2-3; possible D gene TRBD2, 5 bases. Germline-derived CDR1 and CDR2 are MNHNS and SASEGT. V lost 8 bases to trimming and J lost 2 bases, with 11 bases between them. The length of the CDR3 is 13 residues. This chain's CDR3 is CASEGTATDTQYF. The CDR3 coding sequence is TGTGCCAGCGAGGGAACCGCCACAGATACGCAGTATTTT.

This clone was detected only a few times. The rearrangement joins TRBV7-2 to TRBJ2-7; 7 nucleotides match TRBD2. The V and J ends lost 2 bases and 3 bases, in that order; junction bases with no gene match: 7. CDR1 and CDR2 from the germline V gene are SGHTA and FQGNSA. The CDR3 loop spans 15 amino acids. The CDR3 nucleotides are TGTGCCAGCAGCTTACGCCGGGGGGAACTCTACGAGCAGTACTTC. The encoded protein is CASSLRRGELYEQYF.

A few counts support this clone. The CDR3 coding sequence is TGCGCCAGCAGCTTGGACCTATCGGACATTCAGTACTTC. Protein sequence: CASSLDLSDIQYF. The genes are TRBV5-1 and TRBJ2-4; D call uncertain. Trimming removed 0 bases at V and 8 bases at J, with 9 bases between. This CDR3 has 13 residues. Germline CDR1 SGHRS, CDR2 YFSETQ.

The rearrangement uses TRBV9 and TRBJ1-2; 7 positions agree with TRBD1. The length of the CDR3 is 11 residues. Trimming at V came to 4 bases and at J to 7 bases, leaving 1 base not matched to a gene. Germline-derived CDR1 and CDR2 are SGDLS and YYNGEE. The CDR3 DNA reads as TGTGCCAGCAGCCGACAGGGTGGCTACACCTTC. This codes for CASSRQGGYTF.

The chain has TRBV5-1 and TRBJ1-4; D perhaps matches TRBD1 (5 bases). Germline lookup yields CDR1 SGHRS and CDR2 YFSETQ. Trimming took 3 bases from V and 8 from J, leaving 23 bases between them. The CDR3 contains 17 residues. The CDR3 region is CASSWGGAGVVSEKLFF. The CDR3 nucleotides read TGCGCCAGCAGCTGGGGAGGGGCTGGGGTTGTTTCGGAAAAACTGTTTTTT.

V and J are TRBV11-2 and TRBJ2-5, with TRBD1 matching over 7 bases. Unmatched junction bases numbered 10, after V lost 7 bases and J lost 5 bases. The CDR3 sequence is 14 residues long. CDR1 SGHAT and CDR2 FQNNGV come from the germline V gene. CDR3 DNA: TGTGCCAGCATCCGAGGGGGCTTTGAGGAGACCCAGTACTTC. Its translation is CASIRGGFEETQYF. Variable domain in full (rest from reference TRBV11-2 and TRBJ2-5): EAGVAQSPRYKIIEKRQSVAFWCNPISGHATLYWYQQILGQGPKLLIQFQNNGVVDDSQLPKDRFSAERLKGVDSTLKIQPAKLEDSAVYLCASIRGGFEETQYFGPGTRLLVL.

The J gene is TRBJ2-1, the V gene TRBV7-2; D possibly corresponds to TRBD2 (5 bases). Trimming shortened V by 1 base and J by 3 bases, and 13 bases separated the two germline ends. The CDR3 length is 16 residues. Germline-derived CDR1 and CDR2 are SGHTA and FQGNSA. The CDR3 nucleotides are TGTGCCAGCAGCTTAGTTGGGAGCGGTGTCTACAATGAGCAGTTCTTC. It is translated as CASSLVGSGVYNEQFF.

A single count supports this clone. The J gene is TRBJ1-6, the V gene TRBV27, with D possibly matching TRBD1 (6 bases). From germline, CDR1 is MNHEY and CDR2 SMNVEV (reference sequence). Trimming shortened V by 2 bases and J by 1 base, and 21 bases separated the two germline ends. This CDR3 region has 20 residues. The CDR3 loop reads CASSLGGGRGTGSYNSPLHF. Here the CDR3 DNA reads TGTGCCAGCAGTTTAGGTGGGGGCAGGGGAACTGGATCCTATAATTCACCCCTCCACTTT.